The source of this T cell receptor beta chain is a study of a mutant IDH1 vaccine in newly diagnosed glioma. As for the study in general: The patients received vaccinations eight times, in weeks 1, 3, 5, 7, 11, 15, 19 and 23. Pretreatment consisted of radiotherapy, temozolomide, or both, with most receiving both. Initiation of the vaccine course occurred 4-6 weeks after radiotherapy alone, or alongside temozolomide cycles.

This CDR3 region has 14 residues. Per the germline V gene, CDR1 is MNHNY and CDR2 is SVGAGI (reference sequence). The junction had 6 bases not matched to a gene; V was cut back by 3 bases and J by 8 bases. The sample's time point: week 11, during vaccination. Topical imiquimod was applied with each vaccine dose, which held 300 ug of mutant IDH1 20-mer peptide. TCRdb keeps only in-frame clones here, not all; method: immunoSEQ multiplex PCR. The sample holds 20,000 to 25,000 clones, nearly 90% seen once. To note about this clone: Its target is not known.

The specimen was PBMCs, collected from a glioma patient whose treatment included an IDH1 peptide vaccine. The rearrangement uses TRBV6-6 and TRBJ2-2; the match to TRBD1 covers 7 bases. This TCR was sampled from a woman in her 40s with glioma. CDR3 amino acids: CASSYDRVAGELFF. CDR3 bases: TGTGCCAGCAGTTATGACAGGGTCGCTGGGGAGCTGTTTTTT.